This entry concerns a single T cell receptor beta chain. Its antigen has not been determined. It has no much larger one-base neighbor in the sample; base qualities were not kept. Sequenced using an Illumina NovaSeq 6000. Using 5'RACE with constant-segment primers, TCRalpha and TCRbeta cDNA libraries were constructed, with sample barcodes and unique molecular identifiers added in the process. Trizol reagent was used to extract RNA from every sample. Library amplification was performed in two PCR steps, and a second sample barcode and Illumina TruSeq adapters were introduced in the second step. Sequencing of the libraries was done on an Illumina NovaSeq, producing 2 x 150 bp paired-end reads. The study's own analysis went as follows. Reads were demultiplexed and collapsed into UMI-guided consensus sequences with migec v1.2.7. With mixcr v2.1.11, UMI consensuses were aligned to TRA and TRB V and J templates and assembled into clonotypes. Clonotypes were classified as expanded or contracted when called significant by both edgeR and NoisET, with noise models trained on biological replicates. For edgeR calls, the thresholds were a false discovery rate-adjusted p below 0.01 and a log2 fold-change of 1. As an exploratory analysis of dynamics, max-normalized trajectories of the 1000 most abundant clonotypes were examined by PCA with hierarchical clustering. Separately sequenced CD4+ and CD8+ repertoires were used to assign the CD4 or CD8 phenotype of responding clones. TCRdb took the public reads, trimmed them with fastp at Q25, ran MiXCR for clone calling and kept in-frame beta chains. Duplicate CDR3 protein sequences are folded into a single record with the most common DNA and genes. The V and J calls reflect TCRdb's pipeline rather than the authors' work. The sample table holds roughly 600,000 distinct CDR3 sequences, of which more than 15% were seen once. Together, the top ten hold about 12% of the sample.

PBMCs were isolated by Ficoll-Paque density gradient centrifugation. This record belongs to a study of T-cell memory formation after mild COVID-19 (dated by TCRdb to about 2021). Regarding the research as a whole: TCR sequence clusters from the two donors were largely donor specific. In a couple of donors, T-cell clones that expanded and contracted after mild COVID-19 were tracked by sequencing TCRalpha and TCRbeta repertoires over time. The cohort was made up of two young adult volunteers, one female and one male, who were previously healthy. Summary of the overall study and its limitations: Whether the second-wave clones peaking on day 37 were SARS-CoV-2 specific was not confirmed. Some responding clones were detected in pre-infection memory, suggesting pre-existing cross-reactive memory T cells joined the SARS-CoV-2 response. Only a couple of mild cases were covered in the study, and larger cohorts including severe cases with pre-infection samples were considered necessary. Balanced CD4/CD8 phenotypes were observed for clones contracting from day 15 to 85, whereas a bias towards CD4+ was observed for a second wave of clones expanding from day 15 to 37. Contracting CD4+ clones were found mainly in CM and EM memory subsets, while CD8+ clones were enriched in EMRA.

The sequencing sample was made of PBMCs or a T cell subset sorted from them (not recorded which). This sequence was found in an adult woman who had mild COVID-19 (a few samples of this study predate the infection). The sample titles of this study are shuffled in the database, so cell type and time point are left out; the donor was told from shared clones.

The DNA sequence is TGTGCCAGCAAGGAGCGGAGCACAGATACGCAGTATTTT. Translated, it reads CASKERSTDTQYF. The rearranged segments are TRBV2 and TRBJ2-3; the D gene is possibly TRBD2, with 5 bases matching. Relative to germline, V is 7 bases shorter and J is 0 bases shorter, with 8 bases between their ends. From the cysteine through the phenylalanine, the CDR3 covers 13 amino acids. Just the 39-base CDR3 DNA is kept, in frame starting at base 1. CDR1 is given as SNHLY and CDR2 as FYNNEI, both from the germline V gene. The full variable domain, completed from the reference TRBV2 and TRBJ2-3 proteins outside the CDR3, reads EPEVTQTPSHQVTQMGQEVILRCVPISNHLYFYWYRQILGQKVEFLVSFYNNEISEKSEIFDDQFSVERPDGSNFTLKIRSTKLEDSAMYFCASKERSTDTQYFGPGTRLTVL.